Given below is one TCR beta chain in context. Its antigen remains unidentified. The CDR3 consists of 14 residues. Germline values: CDR1 LGHNA, CDR2 YSLEER. V was clipped by 3 bases and J by 0 bases, with 9 bases between them. Molecular barcoding with unique molecular identifiers was used for the TCRbeta library. A single record per CDR3 protein comes from TCRdb applying MiXCR to the PCR reads. The table lists about 640,000 distinct CDR3 sequences, over 10% of them singletons. The entry originates in a study of T-cell reconstitution after alpha-beta-depleted transplantation in children. Findings and limits, study-wide: When one year had passed after transplant, most T-cell counts and diversity came from newly produced T cells. Alpha-beta T cells about two months after transplant reportedly derived from several hundred expanded graft clones. Where some patients showed high TCRbeta diversity at day 60, it came from recipient T cells and thymic progenitors that had survived.

The chain has TRBV4-3 and TRBJ2-7; D is ambiguous. This clonotype originated in a male patient aged 5 to 17 who had a stem cell transplant for acute myeloid leukemia, so the T cells may come from the graft donor. The sequences come from PBMCs, mostly from graft donor cells, collected 360 days after TCRalphabeta/CD19-depleted stem cell transplant. Here the CDR3 DNA reads TGCGCCAGCAGCCACGGGCCGAGCTCCTACGAGCAGTACTTC. It encodes CASSHGPSSYEQYF.